Below are 15 T cell receptor beta chains sequenced from a single sample in a study of PD-1 blockade in classical Hodgkin lymphoma. Time point indicated: cycle 4 day 1 (C4D1), after about 6 weeks of nivolumab. Each patient's relapse followed autologous stem cell transplantation, and brentuximab vedotin exposure varied. Assay: immunoSEQ multiplex PCR; the TCRdb copy retains only in-frame clones and omits some. The table lists more than 40,000 clones, 60% to 80% of them singletons. Material: peripheral blood mononuclear cells (PBMCs), obtained before the fourth cycle of nivolumab. Receptor source: a human donor with classical Hodgkin lymphoma.

The chain links TRBV27 to TRBJ1-2; 8 bases map to TRBD1. CDR3 length: 14 amino acids. The germline V gene encodes CDR1 MNHEY and CDR2 SMNVEV (reference sequence). V gave up 6 bases and J gave up 8 bases; unmatched junction bases: 11. The CDR3 spells CASRFFQDREGYTF. Here the CDR3 DNA reads TGTGCCAGCAGGTTTTTTCAGGACAGGGAGGGCTACACCTTC.

This clone was counted only a few times. The chain's CDR3 is CASSSETGRNYEQYF. The CDR3 region has the DNA TGTGCCAGCAGTTCCGAAACAGGGCGCAACTACGAGCAGTACTTC. The chain recombines TRBV27 with TRBJ2-7, with D possibly matching TRBD1 (6 bases). CDR1 and CDR2 from the germline V gene are MNHEY and SMNVEV (reference sequence). The CDR3 contains 15 residues. Trimming removed 4 bases from V and 3 bases from J, with 16 bases in between.

The rearrangement links TRBV5-1 to TRBJ2-2; D unclear. With 0 bases removed from V and 7 bases from J, the gap between germline ends came to 10 bases. Germline loops: CDR1 SGHRS, CDR2 YFSETQ. This CDR3 contains 14 residues. CDR3 residues: CASSLVVEGGELFF. In DNA form, the CDR3 reads TGCGCCAGCAGCTTGGTGGTGGAAGGCGGGGAGCTGTTTTTT.

This chain connects TRBV5-4 to TRBJ1-5; a possible D gene is TRBD1 (5 bases). Trimming removed 0 bases from V and 4 bases from J, with 11 bases in between. The length of the CDR3 is 15 residues. In germline, CDR1 is SGHNT, CDR2 YYREEE (reference sequence). CDR3 protein: CASSLGQGPNQPQHF. The CDR3 DNA reads TGTGCCAGCAGCTTGGGCCAGGGTCCAAATCAGCCCCAGCATTTT.

The chain joins TRBV27 to TRBJ1-2, with 8 bases that match TRBD1. V was clipped by 2 bases and J by 1 base; unmatched bases: 0. CDR3 length: 14 residues. Germline CDR1 reads MNHEY; CDR2 reads SMNVEV (reference sequence). CDR3 nucleotide sequence: TGTGCCAGCAGTTTAACAGGGGGTAACTATGGCTACACCTTC. Protein sequence: CASSLTGGNYGYTF.

The chain joins TRBV7-8 to TRBJ1-1; possibly TRBD1 for D (5 bases). This CDR3 is built from 12 residues. Germline V lookup: CDR1 SGHVS, CDR2 FQNEAQ. The germline V and J ends were trimmed by 3 bases and 7 bases, with 9 bases remaining between them. The CDR3 loop reads CASSLGQGEAFF. The CDR3 DNA reads TGTGCCAGCAGCTTGGGGCAGGGTGAAGCTTTCTTT.

This sequence joins TRBV6-5 and TRBJ2-1; 7 nucleotides agree with TRBD1. The V segment lost 3 bases and the J segment 8 bases; nucleotides outside the gene matches: 10. CDR3 length equals 15 residues. Germline V gene lookup returns CDR1 MNHEY and CDR2 SVGAGI. The chain's CDR3 is CASSYRQGEYHEQFF. The CDR3 DNA reads as TGTGCCAGCAGTTATAGACAGGGCGAATATCATGAGCAGTTCTTC.

The chain links TRBV4-1 to TRBJ1-4; 9 bases agree with TRBD1. Per the germline V gene, CDR1 is MGHRA and CDR2 is YSYEKL. The CDR3 spans 15 residues. V lost 2 bases and J lost 8; bases outside the gene matches: 6. The CDR3 reads CASSQSGTGIEKLFF. The CDR3 DNA reads as TGCGCCAGCAGCCAAAGCGGGACAGGGATCGAAAAACTGTTTTTT.

The J gene is TRBJ1-1, the V gene TRBV6-5, with 7 bases fitting TRBD1. From germline, CDR1 is MNHEY and CDR2 SVGAGI. J was trimmed by 11 bases and V by 5 bases; bases with no gene match: 5. This CDR3 is 11 amino acids long. Here the CDR3 reads CASSQGGFAFF. As DNA, the CDR3 is TGTGCCAGCAGTCAGGGGGGATTCGCTTTCTTT.

This clone was counted only a few times. CDR3 in DNA: TGTGCCAGCAGCCCCGGACTAGCGGGGGGGCCTGGGTATGAGCAGTTCTTC. It codes for CASSPGLAGGPGYEQFF. J is TRBJ2-1 and V is TRBV7-9; 15 bases agree with TRBD2. The CDR3 has 17 residues. Germline V gene lookup returns CDR1 SEHNR and CDR2 FQNEAQ (reference sequence). The ends lost 5 bases at V and 8 bases at J; junction bases unmatched: 10.

The chain recombines TRBV19 with TRBJ1-1, with D unresolved. The CDR3 is made up of 13 amino acids. Germline CDR1 reads LNHDA; CDR2 reads SQIVND (reference sequence). V lost 1 base, J lost 8 bases, and 11 bases lay in between. The CDR3 DNA reads as TGTGCCAGTAGTATAGGGCCCAACTACGAAGCTTTCTTT. Protein product: CASSIGPNYEAFF.

The chain links TRBV27 to TRBJ2-5; 8 nucleotides align to TRBD1. The germline gives CDR1 MNHEY, CDR2 SMNVEV (reference sequence). The CDR3 is made up of 16 amino acids. With 2 bases clipped from V and 2 bases from J, the junction kept 7 bases outside the gene matches. The CDR3 DNA follows: TGTGCCAGCAGTTTAGATAGCCGGGACAGGCAAGAGACCCAGTACTTC. This sequence encodes CASSLDSRDRQETQYF.

This chain links TRBV11-2 with TRBJ2-5; 9 bases align to TRBD1. Trimming removed 3 bases from V and 4 bases from J; junction bases left unmatched: 9. Germline CDR1 is SGHAT and CDR2 is FQNNGV. The CDR3 extends over 16 amino acids. The CDR3 DNA reads as TGTGCCAGCAGCTTGCACCCACAGGGGGCGGGAGAGACCCAGTACTTC. Encoded protein: CASSLHPQGAGETQYF.

This chain joins TRBV11-2 and TRBJ2-7; 10 nucleotides match TRBD2. With V trimmed by 3 bases and J by 0 bases, 8 bases remained unmatched. The germline gives CDR1 SGHAT, CDR2 FQNNGV. The CDR3 runs to 17 residues. The CDR3 loop reads CASSFPLSGGSSYEQYF. The CDR3 DNA reads TGTGCCAGCAGCTTTCCACTTAGCGGGGGGAGCTCCTACGAGCAGTACTTC.

V and J are TRBV14 and TRBJ2-1; D is undetermined. This CDR3 has 15 residues. Between the trimmed V and J ends, which lost 1 base and 7 bases, there was a span of 14 bases. Germline V gene lookup returns CDR1 SGHDN and CDR2 FVKESK. CDR3 in DNA: TGTGCCAGCAGCCAAGGAGTATACGCCATTAATGAGCAGTTCTTC. Amino acid sequence: CASSQGVYAINEQFF.